This T cell receptor (beta chain) was sequenced during a study of cytomegalovirus exposure and HLA in healthy donors (dated by TCRdb to the late 2010s). For the wider study: In an earlier analysis of 587 of the donors, 250 to 350 Gb of sequence data and 120 million or so unique TCR beta sequences from about 179 million T cells were reported. An earlier analysis of 587 of the donors used high-throughput TCR beta sequencing to judge whether each TCR beta V gene segment behaved as functional or pseudogenic. Typing coverage varied by locus: about 620-630 donors for A, B, C, DRB1 and DQB1; approximately 560 for DQA1; 600 to 610 for DPA1; around 450 for DPB1. Of the roughly 420 genotyped donors, 65% to 90% were placed in the genetic ancestry cluster associated with self-reported Caucasian donors. In addition to the first cohort of around 670 subjects, a separate validation cohort of approximately 130 different subjects was used. The study was designed to test whether signatures of past pathogen exposure could be identified by cataloging public T cell receptors. Four to six DR-DQ haplotypes were handled as single units for association and clustering, since linkage in the cohort was strong. A later analysis re-analyzed previously published TCR beta repertoires from 666 donors and added high-resolution HLA genotyping to study TCR occurrence patterns. HLA typing covered class I and class II loci at four-digit resolution. An early release that covered 640 HLA-typed donors contained 300 to 350 gigabases of sequencing data and tens of millions of unique TCR sequences. Donor age, sex, ethnicity and CMV serostatus were compiled alongside the repertoire data. All discovery cohort repertoires had been generated on a single sequencing platform. The T cell repertoires of 666 subjects were profiled by immunosequencing and related to cytomegalovirus serostatus. In a later genetic analysis, genome-wide SNP genotypes for 398 of the 666 donors were used, and that subset was treated as a discovery cohort. To predict cytomegalovirus infection status, the study brought together high-throughput TCR immunosequencing, statistical association of individual TCRs with disease status, and machine learning. In the later analysis, no new phenotypic data were used to find candidate immune exposures; instead, reliance was placed on TCR beta sequences and their occurrence across donors. Across 300 to 500 genotyped donors of the cohort, an average of about 200,000 unique TCR beta nucleotide sequences per donor were sequenced, and 15% to 20% of those sequences were non-productive. Findings and caveats that apply to the study as a whole: The cohort was sequenced for TCR beta chains only, and without alpha or paired-chain data the features that could be detected were limited. Because the 87-base-pair reads could not distinguish some IMGT-functional V segments, including TRBV6-2 and TRBV6-3, those segments were excluded. Broadly in line with IMGT annotations, most TCR beta V segments showed up in productive rearrangements about 87% or about 30% of the time in an earlier analysis of about 500 of the donors. The earlier analysis of approximately 590 of the donors excluded roughly 17 rarely observed V segments, including chromosome 9 orphons, because counts were too low. Three of the identified cytomegalovirus-associated TCR beta chains were confirmed in vitro to be specific for cytomegalovirus antigens. A later analysis found that HLA-associated TCR beta chains were more clonally expanded and had lower generation probabilities than equally common non-associated chains. Presence/absence analyses assumed roughly uniform sequencing depth across donors, an assumption that may not hold. In a later analysis, most CMV-associated TCR beta chains were found to appear HLA-restricted, with HLA associations seemingly driven largely by CMV exposure. A total of fewer than 200 TCR beta chains were listed by the study as associated with cytomegalovirus. When HLA alleles, especially DR and DQ, strongly co-occurred, attributing TCR associations to individual alleles was difficult. Correlated functional status among segregating V segments might be attributable to linkage disequilibrium, but an unknown experimental factor could not be ruled out. In a later analysis, the rate of TCR association differed among HLA loci, with DRB1 alleles having the most associated TCRs and HLA-C alleles having the fewest. In a later genetic analysis, fewer N-insertions in productive TCRs were reported among donors in an Asian-associated ancestry cluster than the roughly 700-donor mean. Immune exposure information for the cohort was limited to CMV serostatus. The authors suggested that the approach could potentially be generalized to other disease states and immunological phenotypes. A group of highly shared sequence variants was considered likely to be a technical artifact of the sequencing pipeline. A further reported finding was that TCR beta sequences accurately predicted the HLA-A and HLA-B alleles for most subjects in the first cohort. Because some donors lacked HLA typing at each locus, the association tests relied only on the typed subset. V-gene and J-gene trimming of TCR beta chains was associated with a missense DCLRE1C variant in a later genetic analysis, and the association was replicated in an independent cohort. In both the original and validation cohorts, the classifier was reported to diagnose cytomegalovirus status with high specificity and sensitivity. While some public TCRs were present in many individuals, most TCR sequences turned up only very rarely across donors. At a false discovery rate of 0.05, a later analysis linked some 18,000 TCR beta sequences to specific HLA alleles. A later analysis reported that several top co-occurrence clusters appeared linked to parvovirus B19, influenza, CMV and Epstein-Barr virus.

As regards this clone: Its binding antigen is unknown. No quality values exist for individual bases; no much larger clone is one base distant.

Library preparation used the immunoSEQ multiplex PCR assay. For the multiplex PCR, a mixture combining 60 forward primers for TCR Vbeta segments and 13 reverse primers for TCR Jbeta segments was used. The CDR3 region of rearranged TCR beta genes was amplified from genomic DNA with a multiplex PCR assay. Amplified TCR beta libraries were sequenced as 87-base-pair reads on the Illumina HiSeq System. Regarding the original processing steps: In a later analysis, 80 million or so unique TCR beta chains were counted across the 500 to 850 repertoires, and about 10 million of these chains were shared by at least two donors. To remove PCR and sequencing errors, raw reads were error-corrected and collapsed into unique sequences using a nearest-neighbor algorithm that merged closely related sequences. V, D and J gene segments were assigned by aligning CDR3 sequences to IMGT reference sequences. Each retained sequence needed at least a six-nucleotide match to both a V gene segment and a J gene segment. Rearrangements were classified as productive when the CDR3 lacked stop codons and remained in frame with V and J, and all other rearrangements were classified as non-productive. Following IMGT convention, CDR3 was defined as the stretch from the second conserved V-encoded cysteine to the conserved J-encoded phenylalanine. In an earlier analysis of more than 550 of the donors, sequences lacking an unambiguous match to a single V gene segment were excluded. In an earlier analysis of some 590 of the donors, V segments were called functional above 56.7% productive rearrangements and were called segregating when the between-donor standard deviation exceeded 5%. To diagnose cytomegalovirus status from the catalog of TCR beta chain sequences, a statistical classification framework was built. In a later analysis, V and J genes were assigned by comparing TCR nucleotide sequences against IMGT/GENE-DB human TR gene sequences. The TCRdist pipeline was used in a later analysis to assign CDR3 sequences and most-parsimonious VDJ recombination scenarios. In a later analysis, each TCR beta chain was defined by its CDR3 amino acid sequence together with its V-gene family, and reads without a unique V-gene family were excluded. To address suspected cross-contamination and a sequencing artifact, a later analysis removed a few hundred highly shared, low-generation-probability nucleotide sequences. In a later analysis, a clonal expansion index for each public chain was calculated from normalized within-repertoire ranks of inferred template counts. A later analysis computed generation probabilities with a VDJ recombination model fitted to out-of-frame rearrangements, and checked the results against IGoR. Hypergeometric tests were used in a later analysis to score TCR-TCR, TCR-HLA and TCR-CMV co-occurrence, with a repertoire-size bias correction applied to the TCR pairs. To estimate false discovery rates, a later analysis permuted the HLA or CMV assignments 20 times. In a later analysis, co-occurring TCRs were grouped with DBSCAN, and TCRdist sequence similarity was added when clustering was performed within HLA-allele-positive subsets. Repertoires with fewer than 30,000 or more than 120,000 public chains were left out of co-occurrence clustering, as were about 5 repertoires with anomalous nucleotide sharing. TCRdb re-hosts the immuneACCESS table, in-frame sequences only. Its copies lack some clones; in the studies checked, an unresolved V gene accounts for under half of them, and the cause for the rest is not known. For V, J and clone size, that table is used; D and trimming come from the DNA. This sample has approximately 78,000 clones in its table, and 65% to 70% of those were observed once. The leading ten clones occupy about 20% of the sample.

The cohort consisted of hundreds of healthy bone marrow donors. Cohort members were all nominally healthy when sampled, although unrecorded immune exposures were likely present. The donor tested CMV seropositive, placing the donor among the 250 to 350 seropositive members of the cohort. A peripheral blood sample was collected from each donor, and TCR beta sequencing was performed on peripheral blood mononuclear cells. Genomic DNA was extracted from the blood cell samples with the Qiagen DNeasy Blood Extraction Kit. Compared with germline, V lacks 6 bases and J lacks 2 bases; bases without a gene match: 5. From the cysteine up to the phenylalanine, the CDR3 has a length of 13 residues. The DNA shown is the 39-base CDR3, in frame from base 1. The germline V gene supplies CDR1 SQVTM and CDR2 ANQGSEA.

This sequence was found in a man in his forties in good health and CMV-seropositive. The chain was built from TRBV29-1 and TRBJ2-5; 8 of the junction bases match TRBD1. Sequencing was done on a sample of PBMCs. The CDR3 in this case is CSVERTGQETQYF. At the DNA level, the sequence is TGCAGCGTAGAACGGACAGGGCAAGAGACCCAGTACTTC.